This paragraph covers one TCR beta chain sequence. This record comes from a study of cytomegalovirus exposure and HLA in healthy donors. PCR employed 60 Vbeta and 13 Jbeta primers. Generated by immunoSEQ multiplex PCR, the TCRdb table keeps only in-frame clones and is missing some. This sample has under 250,000 clones, with around 85% found just once. Germline V gene data show CDR1 as SGDLS and CDR2 as YYNGEE. The V end lost 3 bases, the J end lost 2 bases, and 11 bases lay between the germline ends. CDR3 length: 14 residues. The rearrangement uses TRBV9 and TRBJ1-1, with a weak D call TRBD1 (6 bases). The clonotype was recovered from a man aged 50-60 years in good health and CMV-seronegative. The sequenced material came from PBMCs. DNA for the CDR3: TGTGCCAGCAGCGCGACAGGCAGCAACACTGAAGCTTTCTTT. Translation gives CASSATGSNTEAFF.